This T cell receptor (beta chain) was captured in a study of shared clonotypes between healthy human individuals (dated by TCRdb to about 2020). General notes on the study: A couple of women and three men aged 18 to 49 years were included in the cohort. To increase sequencing depth and limit assay-specific biases, different laboratories used diverse techniques to prepare libraries and sequence TCR repertoires. To estimate repertoire size and how much clonotypes are shared between individuals, the study performed deep sequencing of blood TCR repertoires from roughly five healthy adults. Per donor, leukapheresis produced somewhere between about 0.85 and 10 billion PBMCs. For each donor, three plates each were used for CD4 naive and CD4 memory, two plates were used for CD8 naive, and one plate was used for CD8 memory. Results and caveats for the whole study, not just this receptor: Higher generation probabilities were observed for clonotypes shared by all four sorted-subset donors than for non-shared clonotypes. Naive subsets generally had larger estimated clonotype richness than memory subsets did. Pairwise subsampling indicated that sequencing depth was expected to affect the degree of clonotype sharing among donors. Sampling was restricted to blood, and TCR repertoires in tissue are likely to differ from TCR repertoires in blood. Rarefaction of sorted-subset datasets indicated incomplete sequencing despite the large sequencing depth. When several donors were compared, the shared fraction of clonotypes was roughly 4.8% for naive CD4, roughly 3.3% for naive CD8, 2% to 2.5% for memory CD4, and 0.35% to 0.4% for memory CD8. The genetic and exposure-history diversity represented was limited by the small number of donors.

The germline V gene sets CDR1 to SGHTA and CDR2 to FQGNSA. Trimming takes 5 bases from V and 6 bases from J, and the germline ends sit 16 bases apart. Inclusive of the bounding cysteine and phenylalanine, the CDR3 is 14 residues long. The DNA shown is the 42-base CDR3, in frame from base 1. The donors were healthy, HIV-negative adults with no recently reported acute infections or vaccinations. Every donor was a Caucasian adult residing in Nashville, Tennessee, USA. Magnetic negative selection was used to enrich CD4+ T cells, after which naive cells were positively selected on CD45RA and the negative fraction became the memory subset. Blood was collected by leukapheresis, and PBMCs were isolated by Ficoll-Histopaque density gradient centrifugation and then cryopreserved in liquid nitrogen vapor phase. Analytical flow cytometry was used to check the purity and quantity of every magnetically sorted T cell population. From each sorted fraction, genomic DNA was isolated and quantified by UV absorbance on a Nanodrop 2000c.

Using the deep immunoSEQ assay, multiplex PCR amplified TCR CDR3 regions from genomic DNA. Genomic DNA extracted from each cell subset was distributed evenly over all wells of several immunoSEQ 96-well plates, and each plate served as one replicate. For sorted subsets, each replicate PCR was loaded with 150 to 250 ng genomic DNA, equivalent to approximately 27,000 T cell genomes. Purified libraries were quantified with a Qubit 3.0 fluorometer, sized on a Bioanalyzer 2100, and re-quantified with the KAPA Library Quantification kit. Each immunoSEQ 96-well plate was sequenced on its own single-read 150-cycle Illumina NextSeq 550 flow cell. The original methods were these. Because only junctional sequences without quality scores were contained in the immunoSEQ output, filtering matching that applied to full-length reads could not be performed. To assign V/J genes and CDR3, sequences were annotated using PyIR, a Python wrapper for IgBLAST v1.9, with IMGT germline references. Any read was removed if the V/J assignment was weak (E-value above 1e-6), the CDR3 was missing, or the read contained stop codons, out-of-frame junctions, or ambiguous translated residues. V3J clonotypes were defined as sequences sharing the same inferred V gene, J gene, and CDR3 amino acid sequence. Percentage overlap between repertoires was calculated by dividing the number of shared unique clonotypes by the size of the smaller repertoire. Repertoire richness was assessed with RTK rarefaction, the Chao1 estimator, and Recon v2.1 estimates of unobserved clonotypes. Generation probabilities were computed with OLGA for all TCRbeta clonotypes obtained by the gDNA method from several donors. TCRdb obtained this table from immuneACCESS and retained in-frame rearrangements with V and J assigned. These tables miss some clones; where compared with another copy, unresolved V genes account for less than half of the shortfall, and the remainder is unexplained. The V and J calls and clone size are taken from that table; D and trimming were inferred from the DNA. The sample table shows about 330,000 clones, and under 80% are seen once. Clones ranked in the top ten supply about 9.3% of the sample.

This clone has ten or more counts. Its antigen has not been determined. No much larger clonotype is one base removed from it; base qualities were not supplied. This receptor was taken from a young man in good health. The source material was memory CD4+ T cells sorted from blood. The sample's cell subset or site label, decoded: CD45RA-negative fraction. The receptor chain draws on TRBV7-2 and TRBJ1-1; TRBD1 is possibly the D segment (5 matching bases). The CDR3 sequence is CASSQQADGAEAFF. The bases read TGTGCCAGCAGCCAACAGGCAGATGGGGCTGAAGCTTTCTTT.